This T cell receptor (beta chain) was captured by sequencing in a study of shared clonotypes between healthy human individuals. On the study more broadly: A donor's plate count was three for CD4 naive and three for CD4 memory; CD8 naive had two and CD8 memory one.

Germline CDR1 and CDR2: SGHVS and FQNEAQ. This CDR3 is 15 amino acids long. V lost 2 bases and J 0 bases, leaving 11 bases between the germline ends. The deep-level immunoSEQ assay was used. Original processing notes: From ImmunoSEQ came sequences covering only the junction and carrying no quality scores, so filtering differed. Sequencing was performed with immunoSEQ multiplex PCR; in TCRdb, only in-frame clones are kept and a portion is missing. From that table come the V and J calls and clone size; the DNA was used to work out D and trimming. The sample includes over a million clones, roughly 97% of them seen just once. Investigators divided CD4+ cells into CD45RA+ naive and CD45RA-negative memory subsets.

The genes are TRBV7-8 and TRBJ2-7; D possibly uses TRBD1 or TRBD2 (7 bases each). The sample taken for sequencing was naive CD4+ T cells sorted from blood. The sample's subset: CD45RA+ positively selected. The clonotype comes from a man between 25 and 39 years old in good health. The CDR3 coding sequence is TGTGCCAGCAGCTTACAGGGGGGGCCCTCCTACGAGCAGTACTTC. It translates to CASSLQGGPSYEQYF.